The 21 T cell receptor beta chains given below trace back to one sample, sequenced in a study of neurological immune-mediated disorders. A single record per CDR3 protein comes from TCRdb applying MiXCR to the 5' RACE reads. The sample yields 65,000 to 70,000 distinct CDR3 sequences, around 3.9% seen once. The sequenced sample consisted of PBMCs. These receptor sequences come from a man aged 25-40 years with multiple sclerosis.

This clonotype was picked up many times. The chain couples TRBV20-1 to TRBJ2-1; 12 bases agree with TRBD2. The germline gives CDR1 DFQATT, CDR2 SNEGSKA (reference sequence). J lost 7 bases, V lost 4 bases, and 8 bases had no gene match. The CDR3 length is 15 residues. The CDR3 DNA is TGCAGTGCTAATCCTAGCGGGGGGGCTCAGAATGAGCAGTTCTTC. This codes for CSANPSGGAQNEQFF.

A remark on this clonotype: At one end the junction does not follow the germline gene, possibly because of a read error. The V gene is TRBV5-1, the J gene TRBJ1-6; TRBD1 agrees at 7 bases. Germline V gene lookup returns CDR1 SGHRS and CDR2 YFSETQ. The CDR3 is 13 residues long. The chain's CDR3 is CASSWDRRSPLNF. The CDR3 DNA is TGCGCCAGCAGCTGGGACAGACGTTCACCCCTCAACTTT.

This clonotype appeared a few times. Written as DNA, the CDR3 is TGCGCCAGCAGCCGGGAGGGACAGGGGGCCTACGAGCAGTACTTC. Amino acids: CASSREGQGAYEQYF. The chain has TRBV5-1 and TRBJ2-7, with TRBD1 matching over 11 bases. CDR1 is SGHRS and CDR2 is YFSETQ in the germline V gene. The CDR3 runs 15 residues. The V gene end was trimmed by 4 bases and the J gene end by 2 bases; junction bases not matched to a gene: 5.

This clonotype was picked up many times. The chain combines TRBV19 with TRBJ1-1; no definite D call. In germline, CDR1 is LNHDA, CDR2 SQIVND (reference sequence). The CDR3 is 17 amino acids. V dropped 7 bases and J dropped 0 bases, with 21 bases sitting between them. The CDR3 loop reads CASTPRGRGVMNTEAFF. CDR3 sequence (DNA): TGTGCCAGTACCCCCCGCGGTCGGGGTGTTATGAACACTGAAGCTTTCTTT.

In this sample, this clonotype turned up many times. The V and J genes are TRBV12-3 or TRBV12-4 and TRBJ1-1, with TRBD1 matching over 8 bases. The CDR3 is 14 residues long. Trimming took 4 bases from V and 9 from J; bases not matched to a gene: 10. CDR3 sequence reads: CASSSHRGGGQAFF. The DNA of the CDR3 is TGTGCCAGCAGTTCACACAGGGGGGGAGGTCAAGCTTTCTTT.

At least ten counts were recorded for this clonotype. This rearrangement joins TRBV4-1 to TRBJ1-5; no firm D call. The CDR3 is 14 residues long. Trimming pared 1 base from V and 2 bases from J, leaving 6 bases between. From germline, CDR1 is MGHRA and CDR2 YSYEKL. Written as DNA, the CDR3 is TGCGCCAGCAGCCAAGTCCGGGGCAATCAGCCCCAGCATTTT. This codes for CASSQVRGNQPQHF.

This clonotype was counted at least ten times. This sequence joins TRBV27 and TRBJ1-4; 7 bases line up with TRBD1. The CDR3 extends over 15 amino acids. Trimming took 4 bases from V and 3 from J; bases not matched to a gene: 5. The germline V gene has CDR1 MNHEY and CDR2 SMNVEV (reference sequence). CDR3 DNA sequence: TGTGCCAGCAGTTGGACAGGAGGAGCTAATGAAAAACTGTTTTTT. Its translation: CASSWTGGANEKLFF. Complete variable domain (other parts from reference TRBV27 and TRBJ1-4): EAQVTQNPRYLITVTGKKLTVTCSQNMNHEYMSWYRQDPGLGLRQIYYSMNVEVTDKGDVPEGYKVSRKEKRNFPLILESPSPNQTSLYFCASSWTGGANEKLFFGSGTQLSVL.

This clonotype came up many times. This chain uses TRBV5-1 with TRBJ1-1, with D tentatively TRBD1 (5 bases). Germline CDR1 SGHRS, CDR2 YFSETQ. V lost 2 bases, J lost 4 bases, and 18 bases lay in between. The CDR3 is 16 amino acids. The CDR3 coding sequence is TGCGCCAGCAGCTTTTCCTTGCAGGGCCGGGGCACTGAAGCTTTCTTT. Amino acids: CASSFSLQGRGTEAFF.

This clonotype showed up just a few times. CDR3 amino acids: CASSPRRPGYTF. The CDR3 region has the DNA TGTGCCAGCAGCCCGCGACGGCCTGGCTACACCTTC. The chain uses TRBV12-3 or TRBV12-4 and TRBJ1-2; D unclear. This CDR3 contains 12 residues. The V end was cut by 6 bases, the J end by 7 bases, with 12 bases between.

Ten or more counts support this clonotype. The chain links TRBV5-1 to TRBJ1-2, with 8 bases matching TRBD1. Unmatched junction bases numbered 5, after V lost 0 bases and J lost 4 bases. CDR1 and CDR2 (germline): SGHRS, YFSETQ. The CDR3 runs to 15 residues. The CDR3 DNA is TGCGCCAGCAGCTTGGAGACAGGGGCAGCCTATGGCTACACCTTC. Translation: CASSLETGAAYGYTF.

This clonotype was picked up many times. The chain recombines TRBV7-2 with TRBJ1-4; D may be TRBD1 (6 bases). The germline V and J ends were trimmed by 5 bases and 8 bases, with 9 bases remaining between them. The germline CDR1 and CDR2 sequences are SGHTA and FQGNSA. The CDR3 has 12 amino acids. The CDR3 coding sequence is TGTGCCAGCAGCCTACAGGGAGAAAAACTGTTTTTT. Amino acids: CASSLQGEKLFF. The full variable domain, completed using reference TRBV7-2 and TRBJ1-4, is GAGVSQSPSNKVTEKGKDVELRCDPISGHTALYWYRQSLGQGLEFLIYFQGNSAPDKSGLPSDRFSAERTGGSVSTLTIQRTQQEDSAVYLCASSLQGEKLFFGSGTQLSVL.

There are many counts of this clonotype. The chain links TRBV15 to TRBJ2-3; TRBD2 aligns across 12 bases. V was clipped by 2 bases and J by 5 bases; unmatched bases: 5. The CDR3 has 16 residues. Germline CDR1 LNHNV, CDR2 YYDKDF (reference sequence). The CDR3 DNA follows: TGTGCCACCAGCAGAAAGCTAGCGGGGGGGCTAGATACGCAGTATTTT. Protein sequence: CATSRKLAGGLDTQYF.

The genes are TRBV7-9 and TRBJ2-3, with TRBD1 identical over 8 bases. The CDR3 loop spans 17 amino acids. In germline, CDR1 is SEHNR, CDR2 FQNEAQ (reference sequence). V gave up 3 bases and J gave up 3 bases; unmatched junction bases: 11. The CDR3 loop reads CASSFPTGVRGTDTQYF. DNA for the CDR3: TGTGCCAGCAGCTTCCCGACAGGGGTGAGAGGGACAGATACGCAGTATTTT.

This clonotype was seen at least ten times. V usage is TRBV4-1 and J usage is TRBJ2-5; 10 nucleotides match TRBD1. Germline-derived CDR1 and CDR2 are MGHRA and YSYEKL. The CDR3 is made up of 14 amino acids. After removal of 4 bases from V and 5 bases from J, the junction contained 4 bases not matched to a gene. The CDR3 loop reads CASSPRQGAETQYF. The CDR3 nucleotides are TGCGCCAGCAGCCCGCGACAGGGGGCGGAGACCCAGTACTTC.

This clonotype was seen at least ten times. The rearrangement uses TRBV5-1 and TRBJ2-3; TRBD2 matches at 13 bases. V shed 1 base and J 10 bases; nucleotides not matched to a gene: 0. The CDR3 consists of 13 residues. Looked up from germline, CDR1 is SGHRS and CDR2 is YFSETQ. The CDR3 is CASSLTSGGAQYF. CDR3 DNA: TGCGCCAGCAGCTTGACTAGCGGGGGGGCGCAGTATTTT.

There are a few counts of this clonotype. The V gene is TRBV5-6, the J gene TRBJ1-3, with 8 bases fitting TRBD1. In germline, CDR1 is SGHDT, CDR2 YYEEEE. The trim removed 4 bases at V and 0 bases at J, leaving 6 bases unmatched. This CDR3 has 16 residues. CDR3 sequence (DNA): TGTGCCAGCAGCCTAGGGGACAGGATCTCTGGAAACACCATATATTTT. Protein product: CASSLGDRISGNTIYF.

This clonotype was seen many times. The chain employs TRBV3-1 and TRBJ2-2, with TRBD2 identical over 7 bases. The CDR3 length is 16 residues. The trim removed 0 bases at V and 4 bases at J, leaving 5 bases unmatched. The germline V gene has CDR1 LGHDT and CDR2 YNNKEL (reference sequence). In nucleotides, the CDR3 is TGTGCCAGCAGCCAAGACCCGGGGGGAGTCACCGGGGAGCTGTTTTTT. This encodes CASSQDPGGVTGELFF.

This clonotype was detected ten times or more. The chain has TRBV3-1 and TRBJ2-3; D is undetermined. V lost 0 bases and J lost 6, with 7 bases in between. The CDR3 is 13 amino acids. Per the germline V gene, CDR1 is LGHDT and CDR2 is YNNKEL (reference sequence). CDR3 nucleotides: TGTGCCAGCAGCCAAGACGAGCATGATACGCAGTATTTT. Protein: CASSQDEHDTQYF.

This clonotype has at least ten counts. The V and J genes are TRBV20-1 and TRBJ2-3; tentatively, D is TRBD2 (6 bases). Trimming pared 4 bases from V and 2 bases from J, leaving 13 bases between. Germline CDR1 reads DFQATT; CDR2 reads SNEGSKA (reference sequence). The CDR3 runs 14 residues. CDR3 in amino acids: CSAISTRTTDTQYF. The CDR3 DNA is TGCAGTGCTATCTCGACTAGGACCACAGATACGCAGTATTTT.

This clonotype appeared a few times. With a much larger clone just one base away, this may be a read error. The rearrangement joins TRBV20-1 to TRBJ1-5, with D maybe TRBD1 (5 bases). The CDR3 sequence is 14 residues long. Germline-derived CDR1 and CDR2 are DFQATT and SNEGSKA (reference sequence). Trimming took off 6 bases at V and 6 bases at J, with 18 bases between the two ends. CDR3 in DNA: TGCAGTGCAGTGCCGGACACTCCAAGTCAGCCCCAGCATTTT. Protein sequence: CSAVPDTPSQPQHF.

This chain joins TRBV18 and TRBJ2-2; D not certain. Looked up from germline, CDR1 is KGHSH and CDR2 is LQKENI. V shed 2 bases and J shed 5 bases, with 9 bases lying between them. The CDR3 consists of 14 residues. CDR3 DNA sequence: TGTGCCAGCTCACCAAGGGTGGATACCGGGGAGCTGTTTTTT. Protein sequence: CASSPRVDTGELFF.